This record concerns one T cell receptor beta chain sequence. Antigen unknown. Sequencing used immunoSEQ multiplex PCR; TCRdb keeps in-frame clones, though not all of them. The sample yields 160,000 or so clones, 85% to 90% seen once. This sample is part of a study of T cell responses to AZD1222 COVID-19 vaccine. General study points: A mostly white British donor set with more females was recruited, and clonal diversity was possibly underestimated. Baseline testing showed seropositivity in only a handful of AZD1222 recipients.

The CDR3 has 16 amino acids. Trimming took 4 bases from V and 2 from J; bases not matched to a gene: 9. Germline V gene lookup returns CDR1 ENHRY and CDR2 SYGVKD. The TCR originated in an adult who received the MenACWY meningococcal vaccine as a control. The sample was peripheral blood, taken 28 days after the second dose of the MenACWY control vaccine. The chain uses TRBV10-3 and TRBJ2-5; 8 bases map to TRBD1. The CDR3 bases are TGTGCCATCAGTGGAGGGCAGGGGGCCCTTCAAGAGACCCAGTACTTC. Its protein product is CAISGGQGALQETQYF.